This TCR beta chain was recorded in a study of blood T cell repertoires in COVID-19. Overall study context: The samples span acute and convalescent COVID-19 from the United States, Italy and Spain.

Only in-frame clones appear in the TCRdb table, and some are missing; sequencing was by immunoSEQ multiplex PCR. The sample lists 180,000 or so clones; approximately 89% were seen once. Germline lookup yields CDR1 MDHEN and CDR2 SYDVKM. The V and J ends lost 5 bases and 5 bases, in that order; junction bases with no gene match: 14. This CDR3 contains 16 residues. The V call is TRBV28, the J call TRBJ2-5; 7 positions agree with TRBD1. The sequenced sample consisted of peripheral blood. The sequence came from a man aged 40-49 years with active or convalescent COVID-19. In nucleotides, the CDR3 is TGTGCCAGCAGTCCGATGGGACAGTCAGCAGGGGAGACCCAGTACTTC. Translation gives CASSPMGQSAGETQYF. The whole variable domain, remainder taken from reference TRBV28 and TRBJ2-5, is DVKVTQSSRYLVKRTGEKVFLECVQDMDHENMFWYRQDPGLGLRLIYFSYDVKMKEKGDIPEGYSVSREKKERFSLILESASTNQTSMYLCASSPMGQSAGETQYFGPGTRLLVL.